This T cell receptor beta chain emerged from a study of blood T cell repertoires in COVID-19. Original data processing: Reference gene primer amplification gave nucleated cell count estimates. The assay was immunoSEQ multiplex PCR, and TCRdb's table has in-frame clones only and misses some. Clonal size and the V and J genes are those of that table, whereas D and trimming came from the DNA. In the table there are 50,000 or so clones, 80% to 90% of which are singletons. Germline V lookup: CDR1 LNHDA, CDR2 SQIVND (reference sequence). This CDR3 is 13 amino acids long. V was pared by 5 bases and J by 6 bases, with 4 bases of the junction left unmatched.

The sequence derives from a man older than 75 with acute or convalescent COVID-19. The sample consisted of peripheral blood. The chain employs TRBV19 and TRBJ1-5, with 7 positions matching TRBD1. The CDR3 here is CASSPDRVQPQHF. In DNA form, the CDR3 reads TGTGCCAGTAGTCCCGACAGGGTTCAGCCCCAGCATTTT.